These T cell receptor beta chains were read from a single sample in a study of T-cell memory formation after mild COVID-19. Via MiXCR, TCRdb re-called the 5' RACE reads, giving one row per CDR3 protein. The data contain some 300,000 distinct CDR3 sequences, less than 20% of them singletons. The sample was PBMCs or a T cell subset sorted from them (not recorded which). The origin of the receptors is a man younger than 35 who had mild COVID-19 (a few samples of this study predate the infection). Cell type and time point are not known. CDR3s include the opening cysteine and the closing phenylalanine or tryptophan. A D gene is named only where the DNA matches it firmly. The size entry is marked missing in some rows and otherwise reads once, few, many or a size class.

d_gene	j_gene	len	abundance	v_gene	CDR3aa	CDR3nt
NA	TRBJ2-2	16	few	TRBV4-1	CASSQDPMGLAGELFF	TGCGCCAGCAGCCAAGACCCTATGGGGCTGGCCGGGGAGCTGTTTTTT
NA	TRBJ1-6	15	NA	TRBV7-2	CASSATGPEDSPLHF	TGTGCCAGCAGCGCTACCGGGCCAGAAGATTCACCCCTCCACTTT
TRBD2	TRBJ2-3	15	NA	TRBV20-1	CSAIMRGGSTDTQYF	TGCAGTGCTATTATGCGGGGGGGCAGCACAGATACGCAGTATTTT
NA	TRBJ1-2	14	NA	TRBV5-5	CASSLMAAVYGYTF	TGTGCCAGCAGCTTAATGGCAGCAGTATATGGCTACACCTTC
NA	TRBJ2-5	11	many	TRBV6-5	CASSYGGTQYF	TGTGCCAGCAGTTACGGGGGGACCCAGTACTTC
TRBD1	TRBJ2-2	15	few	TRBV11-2	CASSGGTGPTGELFF	TGTGCCAGCAGCGGGGGGACAGGCCCCACCGGGGAGCTGTTTTTT
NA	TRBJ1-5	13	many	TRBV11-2	CASSSDGFQPQHF	TGTGCCAGCAGCTCCGACGGGTTTCAGCCCCAGCATTTT
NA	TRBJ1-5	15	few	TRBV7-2	CASSLGVAGNQPQHF	TGTGCCAGCAGCTTAGGGGTGGCAGGCAATCAGCCCCAGCATTTT
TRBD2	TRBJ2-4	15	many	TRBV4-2	CASSSAGGYKNIQYF	TGTGCCAGCAGCTCAGCGGGGGGTTACAAAAACATTCAGTACTTC
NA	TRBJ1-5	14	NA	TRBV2	CASSFEGGGQPQHF	TGTGCCAGCAGTTTCGAAGGGGGTGGGCAGCCCCAGCATTTT
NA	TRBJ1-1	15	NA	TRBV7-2	CASSLGGGSDTEAFF	TGTGCCAGCAGCTTAGGCGGGGGTTCTGACACTGAAGCTTTCTTT
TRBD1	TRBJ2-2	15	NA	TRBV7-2	CASSLDRAGTGELFF	TGTGCCAGCAGCTTGGACAGGGCGGGCACCGGGGAGCTGTTTTTT
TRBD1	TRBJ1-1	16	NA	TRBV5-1	CASSPGQGTTYTEAFF	TGCGCCAGCAGCCCAGGACAGGGTACAACTTACACTGAAGCTTTCTTT
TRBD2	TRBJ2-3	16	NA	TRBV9	CASSALAGGPGDTQYF	TGTGCCAGCAGCGCTCTAGCGGGGGGCCCCGGGGATACGCAGTATTTT
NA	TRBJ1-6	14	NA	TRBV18	CASSPSGQNSPLHF	TGTGCCAGCTCACCCTCGGGACAAAATTCACCCCTCCACTTT
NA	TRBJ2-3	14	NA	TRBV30	CAWRWAGSTDTQYF	TGTGCCTGGAGATGGGCGGGAAGCACAGATACGCAGTATTTT
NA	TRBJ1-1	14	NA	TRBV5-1	CASSLADSGTEAFF	TGCGCCAGCAGCTTGGCAGACAGCGGTACTGAAGCTTTCTTT
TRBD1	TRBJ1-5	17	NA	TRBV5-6	CASSLSTDRGGNQPQHF	TGTGCCAGCAGCTTGAGTACTGACAGGGGCGGCAATCAGCCCCAGCATTTT
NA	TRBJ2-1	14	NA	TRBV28	CASSPWTGHNEQFF	TGTGCCAGCAGTCCCTGGACTGGCCACAATGAGCAGTTCTTC
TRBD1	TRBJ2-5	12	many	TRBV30	CAWTGGDETQYF	TGTGCCTGGACAGGGGGCGATGAGACCCAGTACTTC
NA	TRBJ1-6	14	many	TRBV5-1	CASSTGTMNSPLHF	TGCGCCAGCAGCACCGGGACGATGAATTCACCCCTCCACTTT
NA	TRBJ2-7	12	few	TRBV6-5	CASSYRAGEQYF	TGTGCCAGCAGTTACAGGGCTGGCGAGCAGTACTTC
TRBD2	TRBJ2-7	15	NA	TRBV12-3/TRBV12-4	CASTAGEGGSYEQYF	TGTGCCAGCACCGCCGGGGAGGGAGGCTCCTACGAGCAGTACTTC
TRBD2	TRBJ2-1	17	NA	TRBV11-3	CASSLDPSSGGAYEQFF	TGTGCCAGCAGCTTAGATCCCTCTAGCGGGGGGGCCTATGAGCAGTTCTTC
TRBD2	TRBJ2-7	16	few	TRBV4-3	CASSQDTGLAGYEQYF	TGCGCCAGCAGCCAAGATACGGGACTAGCGGGTTACGAGCAGTACTTC
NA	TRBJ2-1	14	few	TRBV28	CASSLLAGLNEQFF	TGTGCCAGCAGTTTATTGGCGGGGTTAAATGAGCAGTTCTTC
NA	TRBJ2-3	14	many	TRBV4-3	CASSQETWADTQYF	TGCGCCAGCAGCCAAGAAACCTGGGCAGATACGCAGTATTTT
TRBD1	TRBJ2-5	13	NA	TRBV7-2	CASSSQGRQTQYF	TGTGCCAGCAGCTCACAGGGGCGGCAGACCCAGTACTTC
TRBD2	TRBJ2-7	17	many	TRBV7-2	CASSTRGSGGLTYEQYF	TGTGCCAGCAGCACCCGGGGAAGCGGGGGACTAACCTACGAGCAGTACTTC
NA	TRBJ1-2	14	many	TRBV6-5	CASSQPPGEGGYTF	TGTGCCAGCAGTCAACCCCCCGGGGAGGGGGGCTACACCTTC
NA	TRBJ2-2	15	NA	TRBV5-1	CASSEYFTNTGELFF	TGCGCCAGCAGCGAATACTTCACGAACACCGGGGAGCTGTTTTTT
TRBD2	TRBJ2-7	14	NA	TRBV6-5	CASGRDGGGKAQYF	TGTGCCAGCGGAAGGGACGGCGGGGGTAAAGCACAGTACTTC
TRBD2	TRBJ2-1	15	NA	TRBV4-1	CASSQRLAGNNEQFF	TGCGCCAGCAGCCAAAGACTAGCGGGGAACAATGAGCAGTTCTTC
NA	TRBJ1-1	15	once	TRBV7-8	CASSSHLAGSRMAFF	TGTGCCAGCAGCTCCCACCTGGCAGGCTCCCGGATGGCTTTCTTT
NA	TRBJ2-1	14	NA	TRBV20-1	CSATGNWSYNEQFF	TGCAGTGCCACAGGGAACTGGTCCTACAATGAGCAGTTCTTC
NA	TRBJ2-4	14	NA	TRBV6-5	CASSQHLAKNIQYF	TGTGCCAGCAGCCAGCACCTAGCCAAAAACATTCAGTACTTC
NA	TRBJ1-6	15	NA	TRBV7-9	CASSQTKGENSPLHF	TGTGCCAGCAGCCAAACGAAGGGAGAAAATTCACCCCTCCACTTT
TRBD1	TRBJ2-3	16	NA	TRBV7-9	CASSSATGRYTDTQYF	TGTGCCAGCAGCTCCGCGACAGGGCGTTACACAGATACGCAGTATTTT
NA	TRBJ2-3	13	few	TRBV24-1	CATRASATDTQYF	TGTGCCACCCGGGCTAGCGCTACAGATACGCAGTATTTT
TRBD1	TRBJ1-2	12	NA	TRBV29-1	CSVRDSNYGYTF	TGCAGCGTTCGGGACAGTAACTATGGCTACACCTTC
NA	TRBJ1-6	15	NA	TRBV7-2	CASSTQGLVGSPLHF	TGTGCCAGCAGCACGCAGGGCCTTGTGGGTTCACCCCTCCACTTT
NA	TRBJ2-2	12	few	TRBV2	CASKGDAGELFF	TGTGCCAGCAAGGGGGACGCCGGGGAGCTGTTTTTT
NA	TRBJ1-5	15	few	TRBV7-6	CASSLVAGRGEPQHF	TGTGCCAGCAGCTTAGTAGCCGGCCGCGGGGAGCCCCAGCATTTT
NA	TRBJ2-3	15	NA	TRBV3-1	CASSLQSGFRDTQYF	TGTGCCAGCAGCCTCCAAAGCGGTTTTAGGGATACGCAGTATTTT
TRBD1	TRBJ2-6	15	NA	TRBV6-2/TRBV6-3	CASRRGQAGANVLTF	TGTGCCAGCAGACGCGGACAGGCTGGGGCCAACGTCCTGACTTTC
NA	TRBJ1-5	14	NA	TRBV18	CASSPKEGNQPQHF	TGTGCCAGCTCCCCCAAGGAGGGGAACCAGCCCCAGCATTTT
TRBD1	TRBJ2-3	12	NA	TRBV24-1	CATGQGADTQYF	TGTGCCACGGGACAGGGCGCAGATACGCAGTATTTT
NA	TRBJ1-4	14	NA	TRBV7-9	CASSESWGNEKLFF	TGTGCCAGCAGCGAAAGTTGGGGGAATGAAAAACTGTTTTTT
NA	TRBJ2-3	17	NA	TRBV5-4	CASSPSSLALITDTQYF	TGTGCCAGCAGCCCATCCTCCCTAGCGTTGATCACAGATACGCAGTATTTT